One sample yielded the 21 T cell receptor beta chains listed below, sequenced in a study of cytomegalovirus exposure and HLA in healthy donors. In the PCR, 60 Vbeta and 13 Jbeta primers were used. Measured with immunoSEQ multiplex PCR; TCRdb has only the in-frame clones, and not every one. Counted here are around 190,000 clones, around 90% occurring once; the ten biggest clones make up 1.1%. The sample comprised PBMCs. The receptor set was obtained from a boy aged 2 to 10 in good health and CMV-seronegative.

The chain combines TRBV5-6 with TRBJ1-2; D unclear. Germline V gene data show CDR1 as SGHDT and CDR2 as YYEEEE. V lost 0 bases and J lost 2, with 11 bases in between. The CDR3 has 15 residues. The CDR3 sequence is CASSLVAGLNYGYTF. The CDR3 DNA reads TGTGCCAGCAGCTTGGTTGCCGGACTGAACTATGGCTACACCTTC.

The chain joins TRBV7-3 to TRBJ2-5; 7 bases agree with TRBD2. Gene TRBJ2-7 matches the end of the DNA better, so the J call may be wrong. The germline V gene has CDR1 SGHTA and CDR2 FQGTGA. The CDR3 is 13 residues long. The CDR3 DNA sequence: TGTGCCAGCAGCCCCCGGGGGGACTACGAGCAGTACTTC. It is translated as CASSPRGDYEQYF.

This clone was counted a single time. This chain links TRBV5-1 with TRBJ1-1; D remains unclear. Germline lookup yields CDR1 SGHRS and CDR2 YFSETQ. The CDR3 extends over 15 amino acids. V lost 0 bases to trimming and J lost 5 bases, with 14 bases between them. For the CDR3, the DNA is TGCGCCAGCAGCTTGGATTCCGCGGTAGGTACTGAAGCTTTCTTT. Encoded protein: CASSLDSAVGTEAFF.

The rearrangement uses TRBV19 and TRBJ2-5, with D hard to call. The V gene lost 5 bases and the J gene lost 5 bases, with 6 bases spanning the gap. CDR3 length: 11 amino acids. Germline-derived CDR1 and CDR2 are LNHDA and SQIVND (reference sequence). This CDR3 is CASSDWETQYF. The CDR3 coding sequence is TGTGCCAGTAGTGACTGGGAGACCCAGTACTTC.

V and J are TRBV5-1 and TRBJ1-1; 7 bases line up with TRBD1. V shed 0 bases, J shed 4 bases, and the junction held 9 bases outside the gene matches. Per germline, CDR1 SGHRS and CDR2 YFSETQ. This CDR3 spans 16 amino acids. The CDR3 sequence is CASSLEGTGVGTEAFF. In nucleotides, the CDR3 is TGCGCCAGCAGCTTGGAGGGCACAGGGGTGGGCACTGAAGCTTTCTTT.

The sample holds one count of this clone. This rearrangement joins TRBV28 to TRBJ1-5; 8 bases align to TRBD1. This CDR3 contains 15 residues. CDR1 MDHEN and CDR2 SYDVKM come from the germline V gene. Trimming removed 5 bases from V and 4 bases from J; junction bases left unmatched: 7. This CDR3 is CASSPDREGNQPQHF. The CDR3 DNA is TGTGCCAGCAGTCCGGACAGGGAAGGAAATCAGCCCCAGCATTTT.

The V gene is TRBV27, the J gene TRBJ2-1; 7 nucleotides agree with TRBD1. V shed 7 bases and J 1 base; nucleotides not matched to a gene: 7. CDR1 and CDR2 (germline): MNHEY, SMNVEV (reference sequence). CDR3 length: 15 residues. CDR3 sequence (DNA): TGTGCCAGCACCCCGGGGACAGTTTCCTACAATGAGCAGTTCTTC. Its translation: CASTPGTVSYNEQFF.

About this clone itself: A junction boundary mismatches the germline segment, possibly from a read error. The chain employs TRBV7-9 and TRBJ2-3; TRBD1 matches 9 bases. CDR1 is SEHNR, CDR2 FQNEAQ, per germline (reference sequence). The CDR3 runs to 18 residues. CDR3 DNA: TGTTCCAGCAGCCTCGCCTCCGGGACAGGGATGTTACGAGATACGCAGTATTTT. Translating it yields CSSSLASGTGMLRDTQYF.

A few counts support this clone. This chain joins TRBV5-1 and TRBJ1-1, with TRBD1 matching 7 bases. Germline CDR1 reads SGHRS; CDR2 reads YFSETQ. J was trimmed by 4 bases and V by 3 bases; bases with no gene match: 3. The CDR3 extends over 13 amino acids. The CDR3 spells CASSSQGTTEAFF. Here the CDR3 DNA reads TGCGCCAGCAGCTCACAGGGGACCACTGAAGCTTTCTTT.

This chain uses TRBV5-4 with TRBJ2-5; 9 bases align to TRBD1. The CDR3 has 16 residues. With V trimmed by 0 bases and J by 3 bases, 6 bases remained unmatched. Looked up from germline, CDR1 is SGHNT and CDR2 is YYREEE (reference sequence). CDR3 residues: CASSLANRGREETQYF. The DNA for the CDR3 is TGTGCCAGCAGCTTGGCAAACAGGGGGCGGGAAGAGACCCAGTACTTC.

This clone was detected only once. The chain couples TRBV6-1 to TRBJ1-1, with 7 bases identical to TRBD1. V lost 4 bases to trimming and J lost 5 bases; unmatched junction nucleotides: 7. CDR1 and CDR2 from the germline V gene are MNHNS and SASEGT. The CDR3 length is 14 residues. The CDR3 sequence is CASSATGVGTEAFF. Here the CDR3 DNA reads TGTGCCAGCAGTGCCACAGGGGTGGGGACTGAAGCTTTCTTT.

V usage is TRBV10-1 and J usage is TRBJ2-7; 7 bases map to TRBD2. CDR3 length: 13 amino acids. With 6 bases clipped from V and 5 bases from J, the junction kept 7 bases outside the gene matches. CDR1 is WNHNN and CDR2 is SYGVQD in the germline V gene (reference sequence). The CDR3: CASRLAVMDEQYF. The CDR3 DNA follows: TGCGCCAGCAGGCTAGCGGTGATGGACGAGCAGTACTTC.

This chain uses TRBV5-1 with TRBJ2-1; 10 bases line up with TRBD2. V shed 0 bases and J 6 bases; nucleotides not matched to a gene: 6. Germline values: CDR1 SGHRS, CDR2 YFSETQ. The CDR3 spans 16 residues. The CDR3 region is CASSLGTGLASNEQFF. The CDR3, as DNA: TGCGCCAGCAGCTTGGGGACGGGACTAGCGTCCAATGAGCAGTTCTTC.

The rearrangement joins TRBV7-9 to TRBJ1-2, with D perhaps TRBD1 (5 bases). Trimming left V 2 bases short and J 6 bases short, with 13 bases between. Germline loops: CDR1 SEHNR, CDR2 FQNEAQ (reference sequence). The CDR3 is 14 residues long. This CDR3 reads CASSLLSAGHGYTF. CDR3 nucleotides: TGTGCCAGCAGCTTACTTTCGGCAGGGCATGGCTACACCTTC.

The CDR3 here is CASSLNGLGSTEAFF. DNA of the CDR3: TGTGCCAGCAGCTTGAATGGGTTGGGGAGCACTGAAGCTTTCTTT. The chain joins TRBV5-5 to TRBJ1-1; D unresolved. Trimming cost V 1 base and J 4 bases, with 14 bases left between them. Looked up from germline, CDR1 is SGHKS and CDR2 is YYEKEE (reference sequence). The CDR3 runs to 15 residues.

The chain joins TRBV9 to TRBJ2-7; a possible D gene is TRBD2 (6 bases). This CDR3 contains 15 residues. CDR1 and CDR2 from the germline V gene are SGDLS and YYNGEE. V was trimmed by 2 bases and J by 2 bases, leaving 14 bases between them. DNA of the CDR3: TGTGCCAGCAGCGTCTTCGGGGGTCCGGCCTACGAGCAGTACTTC. This encodes CASSVFGGPAYEQYF.

The chain employs TRBV9 and TRBJ2-1; 8 bases are a match to TRBD2. CDR1 is SGDLS, CDR2 YYNGEE, per germline. This CDR3 is built from 16 residues. The ends lost 0 bases at V and 4 bases at J; junction bases unmatched: 6. CDR3 amino acids: CASSVVAGGSYNEQFF. The CDR3 bases are TGTGCCAGCAGCGTAGTTGCGGGGGGATCTTACAATGAGCAGTTCTTC.

This clone was found once. The chain combines TRBV6-1 with TRBJ1-2, with D possibly TRBD1 on 5 matching bases. The germline gives CDR1 MNHNS, CDR2 SASEGT. The V end was cut by 9 bases, the J end by 8 bases, with 13 bases between. This CDR3 spans 11 amino acids. DNA of the CDR3: TGTGCCAGTTTTCGGGGGAACGGCTACACCTTC. Its translation is CASFRGNGYTF.

This chain connects TRBV29-1 to TRBJ2-2; 9 bases are shared with TRBD1. Germline trimming cut 6 bases from V and 5 bases from J; bases unmatched to any gene: 7. CDR3 length: 14 amino acids. Per germline, CDR1 SQVTM and CDR2 ANQGSEA. CDR3 protein: CSVAPGTGTGELFF. CDR3 nucleotide sequence: TGCAGCGTGGCCCCCGGGACAGGGACCGGGGAGCTGTTTTTT.

This clone was found once. Relative to the germline gene, one junction end is altered; a read error may explain this. The gene calls are TRBV7-8 and TRBJ2-6; 9 bases are a match to TRBD1. This CDR3 region has 13 residues. Germline lookup yields CDR1 SGHVS and CDR2 FQNEAQ. CDR3 protein: CGTGWAGANVLTF. CDR3 sequence (DNA): TGCGGGACAGGGTGGGCTGGGGCCAACGTCCTGACTTTC.

This clone showed up just once. The rearrangement joins TRBV11-3 to TRBJ1-5, with 9 bases that match TRBD1. This CDR3 spans 16 amino acids. The ends lost 11 bases at V and 3 bases at J; junction bases unmatched: 14. The germline CDR1 and CDR2 sequences are SGHNT and YENEEA. The CDR3 DNA reads as TGTGCCGGACGCCGCCAACGACAGGGGGACAATCAGCCCCAGCATTTT. Its translation: CAGRRQRQGDNQPQHF.